This TCR beta chain comes out of a study of vaccination and CD4 T cells after COVID-19. Overall study: Four females and six males made up the convalescents, with two Hispanic. Each post-COVID sample was drawn after diagnosis, and the median interval was roughly 100 days (range 35 to 161). General observations from the study: The appearance of a median 86.3% of reactive clones in convalescent patients occurred only post-vaccination. SARS-CoV-2-reactive clonotype medians increased from about 20 to 38, not significantly.

TCRdb passed the PCR reads through MiXCR, listing each CDR3 protein once. Among about 30,000 distinct CDR3 sequences listed, 50% were seen once. In regard to this clonotype: Its antigen is currently unknown.

V was shortened by 5 bases and J by 10 bases, with 18 bases between the two germline ends. The CDR3 loop spans 13 amino acids. From germline, CDR1 is KGHSH and CDR2 LQKENI. Time point described: late sampling 161 to 241 days after vaccination in a few convalescent patients. The chain combines TRBV18 with TRBJ2-7; weak D call: TRBD1 (5 bases). The receptor was isolated from a human donor who had recovered from COVID-19. The sequencing here drew on CD4+ T cells from blood, taken about 7 months after SARS-CoV-2 vaccination. CDR3 bases: TGTGCCAGCTCAGAGACCACAGGTAGGGAACAGTACTTC. As protein: CASSETTGREQYF. The full variable domain, in which reference TRBV18 and TRBJ2-7 provide the parts outside the CDR3, is NAGVMQNPRHLVRRRGQEARLRCSPMKGHSHVYWYRQLPEEGLKFMVYLQKENIIDESGMPKERFSAEFPKEGPSILRIQQVVRGDSAAYFCASSETTGREQYFGPGTRLTVT.